Listed here are 7 T cell receptor beta chains from one sample, sequenced in a study of blood T cell repertoires in COVID-19. Repertoires were generated with immunoSEQ multiplex PCR, while TCRdb's copy carries only in-frame clones and drops some. The data show 140,000 or so clones, with approximately 88% seen just once and 1.5% to 2% held by the top ten. Sequencing used peripheral blood. The origin of the receptors is a man between 65 and 85 years old with acute or convalescent COVID-19.

The rearrangement links TRBV24-1 to TRBJ2-5; D is possibly TRBD2 (6 bases). The CDR3 is 11 residues long. Trimming removed 3 bases from V and 9 bases from J, with 7 bases in between. In germline, CDR1 is KGHDR, CDR2 SFDVKD. Written as DNA, the CDR3 is TGTGCCACCAGTGATCCGGGGGCCCAGTACTTC. Translating gives CATSDPGAQYF.

The chain employs TRBV5-4 and TRBJ2-1; 9 nucleotides match TRBD1. Germline values: CDR1 SGHNT, CDR2 YYREEE (reference sequence). This CDR3 is 14 amino acids long. The J segment lost 5 bases and the V segment lost 4 bases, leaving 4 bases of the junction unmatched. DNA for the CDR3: TGTGCCAGCAGCCGGGACAGGGTTAACAATGAGCAGTTCTTC. Translation: CASSRDRVNNEQFF.

The V call is TRBV12-5, the J call TRBJ1-2; TRBD1 is a possible D gene (6 bases). Germline V lookup: CDR1 LGHNT, CDR2 FRNRAP. The CDR3 runs to 13 residues. The V gene lost 6 bases and the J gene lost 6 bases, with 14 bases spanning the gap. CDR3 amino acids: CASGLDRVNGYTF. CDR3 DNA sequence: TGTGCTAGTGGCCTGGACAGAGTAAATGGCTACACCTTC. The whole variable domain, remainder taken from reference TRBV12-5 and TRBJ1-2, is DARVTQTPRHKVTEMGQEVTMRCQPILGHNTVFWYRQTMMQGLELLAYFRNRAPLDDSGMPKDRFSAEMPDATLATLKIQPSEPRDSAVYFCASGLDRVNGYTFGSGTRLTVV.

The chain links TRBV6-6 to TRBJ1-3; D is uncertain. V was clipped by 5 bases and J by 0 bases, with 23 bases between them. Per the germline V gene, CDR1 is MNHNY and CDR2 is SVGAGI (reference sequence). The CDR3 has 19 residues. CDR3 sequence (DNA): TGTGCCAGCAGTCTCCAGGTCCAGTTCCAAATAGACTCTGGAAACACCATATATTTT. The encoded protein is CASSLQVQFQIDSGNTIYF.

The chain has TRBV7-2 and TRBJ2-7, with 8 bases lining up with TRBD1. The V and J ends lost 4 bases and 0 bases, in that order; junction bases with no gene match: 5. Germline assignment: CDR1 SGHTA and CDR2 FQGNSA. There are 15 residues in the CDR3. The CDR3 DNA is TGTGCCAGCAGCTCGGGACAGGTGGGCTCCTACGAGCAGTACTTC. It specifies CASSSGQVGSYEQYF.

The gene calls are TRBV3-1 (or the pseudogene TRBV3-2) and TRBJ2-3; D is ambiguous. The germline CDR1 and CDR2 sequences are LGHDT and YNNKEL (reference sequence). Deletions cut 6 bases from V and 1 base from J, with 8 bases between. The CDR3 is made up of 13 amino acids. CDR3 bases: TGTGCCAGCAGTTTTACTGGCACAGATACGCAGTATTTT. This gives the protein CASSFTGTDTQYF.

This rearrangement joins TRBV10-2 to TRBJ2-3, with 11 bases aligning to TRBD2. Germline CDR1 and CDR2: WSHSY and SAAADI. The CDR3 spans 14 residues. V lost 5 bases, J lost 7 bases, and 5 bases stayed unmatched. In DNA, the CDR3 is TGCGCCAGCAGTCCTAGCGGGGGGTCCAATACGCAGTATTTT. It is translated as CASSPSGGSNTQYF.